The 9 T cell receptor beta chains presented below share a single source sample, sequenced in a study of blood T cell repertoires in COVID-19. Assay used: immunoSEQ multiplex PCR; TCRdb lists only in-frame clones, some missing. Of around 250,000 clones listed, approximately 85% are singletons. The sample was peripheral blood. The receptors derive from a man between 45 and 60 years old with active or convalescent COVID-19.

The genes are TRBV7-2 and TRBJ1-2; tentative D call: TRBD1 (5 bases). Trimming stripped 5 bases from V and 7 bases from J, with 23 bases between. Germline assignment: CDR1 SGHTA and CDR2 FQGNSA. There are 16 residues in the CDR3. The DNA for the CDR3 is TGTGCCAGCAGCCCCGGGGGGAGCGAGGCAGGGCTTGGCTACACCTTC. Translated, it gives CASSPGGSEAGLGYTF.

The chain carries TRBV15 and TRBJ2-7; D might be TRBD1 (5 bases). The germline V and J ends were trimmed by 5 bases and 2 bases, with 10 bases remaining between them. Per the germline V gene, CDR1 is LNHNV and CDR2 is YYDKDF (reference sequence). This CDR3 spans 13 amino acids. The CDR3 coding sequence is TGTGCCACCAGCTCGGACATTCCCTACGAGCAGTACTTC. This gives the protein CATSSDIPYEQYF.

The chain combines TRBV5-1 with TRBJ2-6; D might be TRBD2 (6 bases). The CDR3 spans 17 residues. From germline, CDR1 is SGHRS and CDR2 YFSETQ. V was cut by 0 bases and J by 4 bases, with 14 bases left in between. Here the CDR3 DNA reads TGCGCCAGCAGCTTGGCCGGGACTCCGGCGGGGGCCAACGTCCTGACTTTC. Protein sequence: CASSLAGTPAGANVLTF.

The chain employs TRBV7-2 and TRBJ2-5, with 11 bases lining up with TRBD2. Germline-derived CDR1 and CDR2 are SGHTA and FQGNSA. The J segment lost 7 bases and the V segment lost 1 base, leaving 11 bases of the junction unmatched. The length of the CDR3 is 17 residues. The CDR3 protein is CASSLGRLAGGTRTQYF. For the CDR3, the DNA is TGTGCCAGCAGCTTAGGTCGGCTAGCGGGAGGAACGCGGACCCAGTACTTC. The whole variable domain, filled in from reference TRBV7-2 and TRBJ2-5, reads GAGVSQSPSNKVTEKGKDVELRCDPISGHTALYWYRQSLGQGLEFLIYFQGNSAPDKSGLPSDRFSAERTGGSVSTLTIQRTQQEDSAVYLCASSLGRLAGGTRTQYFGPGTRLLVL.

J is TRBJ2-2 and V is TRBV19, with 7 bases aligning to TRBD2. The germline V gene has CDR1 LNHDA and CDR2 SQIVND (reference sequence). The CDR3 extends over 13 amino acids. The V gene end was trimmed by 4 bases and the J gene end by 6 bases; junction bases not matched to a gene: 2. CDR3 sequence (DNA): TGTGCCAGTAGTACACTAGCGTCCGGGGAGCTGTTTTTT. Protein sequence: CASSTLASGELFF.

A single count supports this clone. The rearrangement uses TRBV6-2 or TRBV6-3 and TRBJ2-7; the D is unclear. There are 13 residues in the CDR3. The V end lost 3 bases, the J end lost 2 bases, and 8 bases lay between the germline ends. In germline, CDR1 is MNHEY, CDR2 SVGEGT. The DNA for the CDR3 is TGTGCCAGCAGTTATACGGTCCCCTACGAGCAGTACTTC. As protein: CASSYTVPYEQYF.

V gene TRBV6-6 combines with J gene TRBJ2-7; a weak D match, TRBD1 (5 bases). The CDR3 has 12 residues. Germline assignment: CDR1 MNHNY and CDR2 SVGAGI (reference sequence). V lost 8 bases to trimming and J lost 0 bases, with 8 bases between them. The CDR3 spells CASGALSYEQYF. For the CDR3, the DNA is TGTGCCAGCGGGGCACTCTCCTACGAGCAGTACTTC.

The chain couples TRBV27 to TRBJ2-1, with 9 positions matching TRBD1. CDR1 is MNHEY, CDR2 SMNVEV, per germline (reference sequence). Trimming took 5 bases from V and 0 from J; bases not matched to a gene: 17. The CDR3 spans 20 residues. The CDR3 region is CASSLRDRERRDRSYNEQFF. The CDR3 DNA follows: TGTGCCAGCAGTCTCCGGGACAGGGAGAGGCGGGATCGCTCCTACAATGAGCAGTTCTTC.

The rearrangement links TRBV7-2 to TRBJ2-3; the D gene is possibly TRBD1 (5 bases). V shed 5 bases and J shed 1 base, with 10 bases lying between them. The length of the CDR3 is 14 residues. The germline gives CDR1 SGHTA, CDR2 FQGNSA. CDR3 loop: CASSLQTGTDTQYF. The DNA for the CDR3 is TGTGCCAGCAGCCTACAGACAGGCACAGATACGCAGTATTTT.